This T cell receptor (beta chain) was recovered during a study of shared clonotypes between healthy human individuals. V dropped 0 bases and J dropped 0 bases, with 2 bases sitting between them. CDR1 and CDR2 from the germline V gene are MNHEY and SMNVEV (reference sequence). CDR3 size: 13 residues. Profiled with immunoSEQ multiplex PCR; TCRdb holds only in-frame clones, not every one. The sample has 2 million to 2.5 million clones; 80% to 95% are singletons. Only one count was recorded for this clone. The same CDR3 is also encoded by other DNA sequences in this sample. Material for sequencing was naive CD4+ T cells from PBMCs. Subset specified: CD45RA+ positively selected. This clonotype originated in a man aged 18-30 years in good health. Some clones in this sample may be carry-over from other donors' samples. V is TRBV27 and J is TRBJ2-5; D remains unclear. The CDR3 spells CASSLSYQETQYF. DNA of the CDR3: TGTGCCAGCAGTTTATCTTACCAAGAGACCCAGTACTTC.